This T cell receptor (beta chain) was captured by sequencing in a study of blood T cell repertoires in COVID-19. For the study at large: Italy, Spain and the United States were the sources of the convalescent and acute COVID-19 samples.

The germline V gene encodes CDR1 SGHTA and CDR2 FQGTGA. V shed 7 bases and J shed 0 bases, with 15 bases lying between them. The CDR3 contains 16 residues. Original analysis: Scientists estimated how many nucleated cells there were by amplifying reference gene primers. The repertoire was sequenced with immunoSEQ multiplex PCR; TCRdb's copy has only in-frame clones and lacks some. V, J and clone size were drawn from that table, and D and trimming were deduced from the DNA. The top ten clones hold more than 3.5% of a sample with around 150,000 clones, about 86% of them seen once. This chain joins TRBV7-3 and TRBJ1-4, with D maybe TRBD1 (5 bases). The clonotype comes from a woman aged 55-69 years with acute or convalescent COVID-19. The specimen was peripheral blood. CDR3 DNA: TGTGCCAGCATCAACCCTTTGACAGCAACTAATGAAAAACTGTTTTTT. Encoded protein: CASINPLTATNEKLFF.